This TCR beta chain was captured by sequencing in a study of control samples from healthy donors and cancer patients. Assay used: immunoSEQ multiplex PCR; TCRdb lists only in-frame clones, some missing. The sample shows about 79,000 clones, 90% to 95% of them seen only once. The germline V gene encodes CDR1 GTSNPN and CDR2 SVGIG (reference sequence). The V and J ends lost 4 bases and 7 bases, in that order; junction bases with no gene match: 15. The CDR3 extends over 16 amino acids. The chain uses TRBV30 and TRBJ2-1, with 8 bases aligning to TRBD1. Specimen: PBMCs. The TCR originated in a woman aged 35 to 49 with lung cancer. The CDR3 DNA reads as TGTGCCTGGAAAGAAGTCCGGACAGGGAATTGGAATGAGCAGTTCTTC. Translated, it gives CAWKEVRTGNWNEQFF.